This TCR beta chain was retrieved from a study of identifying expanded T cells in peripheral blood. Produced via immunoSEQ multiplex PCR; TCRdb's table is partial and in-frame only. The sample lists about 82,000 clones; roughly 90% were seen once. Study-level findings and limits: Across healthy donors, higher total template counts meant significantly greater roughly 2-week count variance.

The germline V gene has CDR1 MNHEY and CDR2 SVGAGI. The CDR3 totals 14 residues. V was cut by 6 bases and J by 8 bases, with 19 bases left in between. Collection occurred without any documented infections or immune events in donors. As to this clone: Its antigen remains unidentified.

The sequence derives from a person aged 18 to 75 in good health. V gene TRBV6-5 combines with J gene TRBJ1-2; D not resolved. Sequenced material: blood. The CDR3 DNA reads as TGTGCCAGCAGCCGGAACGGACCGCCTGGGGGCTACACCTTC. It translates to CASSRNGPPGGYTF.